Below are 19 T cell receptor beta chains sequenced from a single sample in a study of T cells in women clearing cervical HPV infection. Assay: immunoSEQ multiplex PCR; the TCRdb copy retains only in-frame clones and omits some. The sample data list more than 20,000 clones. The sequencing sample was made of blood buffy coat. The receptor source for this set is a woman aged 18-70 years with a cervical HPV16 infection that either progressed to CIN3+ or cleared (not recorded which).

Concerning this clone: The CDR3 is cut off 3 residues early in the read; its end comes from the germline J gene. The rearrangement joins TRBV29-1 to TRBJ1-2; the match to TRBD1 covers 8 bases. J was trimmed by 7 bases and V by 1 base; bases with no gene match: 8. CDR1 and CDR2 from the germline V gene are SQVTM and ANQGSEA. The CDR3 sequence is 14 residues long. CDR3 loop: CSVEVGQGLIGYTF. CDR3 DNA, as far as it was read: TGCAGCGTTGAAGTCGGACAGGGTTTAATTGGC.

As concerns this clone: The read comes to an end 3 residues before the CDR3 does, leaving the germline J gene to fill in the end. This sequence joins TRBV11-2 and TRBJ1-1, with 7 bases aligning to TRBD1. Germline CDR1 is SGHAT and CDR2 is FQNNGV. The CDR3 consists of 14 residues. The CDR3 bases that were read are TGTGCCAGCAGCTTATCGGGGGGGACAGAAGAA. Its translation is CASSLSGGTEE. The whole CDR3 sequence reads CASSLSGGTEEAFF.

About this clone: The observed sequence ends 3 residues before the CDR3 terminus, with the missing tail filled in from the germline J gene. The chain is built from TRBV19 and TRBJ1-1; TRBD1 matches 7 bases. The V gene's germline CDR1 is LNHDA and CDR2 SQIVND (reference sequence). The CDR3 sequence is 16 residues long. Trimming took 5 bases from V and 0 from J; bases not matched to a gene: 9. CDR3 sequence: CASSVLNRGLNTEAFF. Incomplete CDR3 DNA: TGTGCCAGTAGTGTCCTGAACAGGGGCCTGAACACTGAA.

Comment on this clone: The read is 3 residues too short to cover the CDR3 end, so that end is filled in from the germline J gene. The chain is built from TRBV10-1 and TRBJ2-3; 11 bases line up with TRBD1. V was clipped by 6 bases and J by 4 bases; unmatched bases: 12. The CDR3 is 17 residues long. From germline, CDR1 is WNHNN and CDR2 SYGVQD (reference sequence). CDR3 bases read: TGCGCCAGCAGCGCTTTCCCGGGACAGGGGGTCGCAGATACG. Protein: CASSAFPGQGVADT. The whole CDR3 protein is CASSAFPGQGVADTQYF.

As regards this clone: The read is 3 residues too short to cover the CDR3 end, so that end is filled in from the germline J gene. The chain combines TRBV19 with TRBJ1-1; tentative D call: TRBD1 (6 bases). CDR3 size: 16 residues. Germline V CDR1 and CDR2: LNHDA, SQIVND (reference sequence). Trimming shortened V by 5 bases and J by 5 bases, and 21 bases separated the two germline ends. The sequenced part of the CDR3 DNA is TGTGCCAGTAGTTCCCGGGGTCGACAGGTGGGGACTGAA. Amino acid sequence: CASSSRGRQVGTE. The full CDR3 sequence reads CASSSRGRQVGTEAFF.

Notes on this clone: Read coverage stops 3 residues before the CDR3 terminus; the germline J gene supplies the remainder. The V gene is TRBV7-8, the J gene TRBJ1-3; D might be TRBD1 (6 bases). The V end lost 5 bases, the J end lost 4 bases, and 9 bases lay between the germline ends. CDR1 SGHVS and CDR2 FQNEAQ come from the germline V gene. The CDR3 contains 13 residues. CDR3 DNA (partial): TGTGCCAGCAGCACCGGGACAGGAAACACC. Its translation: CASSTGTGNT. The whole CDR3 region reads CASSTGTGNTIYF.

Turning to this clone: Read coverage stops 3 residues before the CDR3 terminus; the germline J gene supplies the remainder. This rearrangement joins TRBV7-9 to TRBJ1-2, with TRBD1 matching 7 bases. The CDR3 length is 15 residues. Germline loops: CDR1 SEHNR, CDR2 FQNEAQ (reference sequence). The DNA read from the CDR3 is TGTGCCAGCAGACACACGGGACAGCGGGCCTCGGGC. Translation gives CASRHTGQRASG. The entire CDR3 protein is CASRHTGQRASGYTF.

Worth noting for this clone: Read data end 3 residues before the CDR3 end; the end is taken from the germline J gene. V gene TRBV5-1 combines with J gene TRBJ1-1; no clear D. The CDR3 has 16 amino acids. Trimming shortened V by 5 bases and J by 1 base, and 18 bases separated the two germline ends. The germline CDR1 and CDR2 sequences are SGHRS and YFSETQ. The part of the CDR3 DNA that was read is TGCGCCAGCAGGTTCATTAGCCATTTAACGAACACTGAA. Its protein product is CASRFISHLTNTE. The full CDR3 protein is CASRFISHLTNTEAFF. The whole variable domain, filled in from reference TRBV5-1 and TRBJ1-1, reads KAGVTQTPRYLIKTRGQQVTLSCSPISGHRSVSWYQQTPGQGLQFLFEYFSETQRNKGNFPGRFSGRQFSNSRSEMNVSTLELGDSALYLCASRFISHLTNTEAFFGQGTRLTVV.

Comments on this clone: The read ends 3 residues shy of where the CDR3 ends; the end is completed using the germline J gene. The V and J genes are TRBV18 and TRBJ2-2; TRBD2 aligns across 7 bases. Germline V gene lookup returns CDR1 KGHSH and CDR2 LQKENI. This CDR3 region has 13 residues. Losses at the gene ends were 5 bases for V and 6 bases for J; bases not matched to a gene: 3. The CDR3 loop reads CASSITSAGELFF. The sequenced part of the CDR3 DNA is TGTGCCAGCTCAATCACTAGCGCCGGGGAG. The whole variable domain, filled in from reference TRBV18 and TRBJ2-2, reads NAGVMQNPRHLVRRRGQEARLRCSPMKGHSHVYWYRQLPEEGLKFMVYLQKENIIDESGMPKERFSAEFPKEGPSILRIQQVVRGDSAAYFCASSITSAGELFFGEGSRLTVL.

Concerning this clone: The sequence runs out 3 residues before the end of the CDR3; the remainder is reconstructed from the germline J gene. The chain joins TRBV7-3 to TRBJ2-1; tentatively, D is TRBD2 (7 bases). Germline V gene sequence: CDR1 SGHTA, CDR2 FQGTGA. Trimming stripped 5 bases from V and 8 bases from J, with 19 bases between. The CDR3 consists of 15 residues. The CDR3 loop reads CASSQRGGGQDEQFF. Partial CDR3 DNA: TGTGCCAGCAGCCAACGGGGCGGGGGCCAGGATGAG. The full variable domain, rest sourced from reference TRBV7-3 and TRBJ2-1, is GAGVSQTPSNKVTEKGKYVELRCDPISGHTALYWYRQSLGQGPEFLIYFQGTGAADDSGLPNDRFFAVRPEGSVSTLKIQRTERGDSAVYLCASSQRGGGQDEQFFGPGTRLTVL.

Note on this clone: Sequencing ends 3 residues short of the CDR3 end; the germline J gene provides the rest. The chain has TRBV2 and TRBJ1-1, with D perhaps matching TRBD1 (5 bases). The V end was cut by 6 bases, the J end by 0 bases, with 11 bases between. This CDR3 spans 14 amino acids. Germline V gene data show CDR1 as SNHLY and CDR2 as FYNNEI. CDR3: CASSNRPMNTEAFF. CDR3 bases read: TGTGCCAGCAGCAACAGGCCGATGAACACTGAA.

As concerns this clone: With the read ending 3 residues before the CDR3 end, the germline J gene is used to fill in that end. The genes are TRBV16 and TRBJ2-7; 9 positions agree with TRBD1. This CDR3 comprises 15 residues. Losses at the gene ends were 2 bases for V and 3 bases for J; bases not matched to a gene: 5. Looked up from germline, CDR1 is KGHSY and CDR2 is FQNENV. CDR3 sequence: CASSQGATGGYEQYF. The CDR3 bases that were read are TGTGCCAGCAGCCAAGGTGCGACAGGGGGCTACGAG.

About this clone: The CDR3 end falls 3 residues outside the read, so it is completed with the germline J gene. The J gene is TRBJ2-1, the V gene TRBV30; no definite D call. This CDR3 has 12 residues. V lost 2 bases to trimming and J lost 4 bases, with 6 bases between them. Germline V gene data show CDR1 as GTSNPN and CDR2 as SVGIG (reference sequence). Partial CDR3 DNA: TGTGCCTGGAGTTTAAGGTACAATGAG. This gives the protein CAWSLRYNE. The full CDR3 sequence reads CAWSLRYNEQFF.

Notes on this clone: The read stops 3 residues short of the end of the CDR3; the missing end is completed from the germline J gene. The chain carries TRBV5-1 and TRBJ2-2, with TRBD2 identical over 8 bases. The ends lost 1 base at V and 2 bases at J; junction bases unmatched: 4. The CDR3 loop spans 16 amino acids. Per the germline V gene, CDR1 is SGHRS and CDR2 is YFSETQ. Here the CDR3 reads CASSLITSGNTGELFF. Incomplete CDR3 DNA: TGCGCCAGCAGCTTGATCACTAGCGGAAACACCGGGGAG.

As for this clone: The read gets to within 3 residues of the CDR3 end, and the germline J gene fills in the rest. The chain employs TRBV20-1 and TRBJ2-5; unclear D gene. The CDR3 runs to 15 residues. Trimming removed 1 base from V and 2 bases from J, with 14 bases in between. From germline, CDR1 is DFQATT and CDR2 SNEGSKA (reference sequence). The CDR3 bases that were read are TGCAGTGCTAGAGCTGCACAGCTGTCACAAGAGACC. This gives the protein CSARAAQLSQET. The full CDR3 reads CSARAAQLSQETQYF.

CDR3 bases read: TGCAGTGCTAGCCTTTTCAGGGGCCTAGGC. Amino acid sequence: CSASLFRGLG. The CDR3 reads in full as CSASLFRGLGYTF. The rearrangement joins TRBV20-1 to TRBJ1-2; perhaps TRBD1 as D (6 bases). The CDR3 end is not reached by the read, which stops 3 residues before it; the germline J gene fills it in. Germline CDR1 and CDR2: DFQATT and SNEGSKA (reference sequence). CDR3 length equals 13 residues.

For this clone: The read halts 3 residues ahead of the CDR3 end, with the missing end drawn from the germline J gene. The chain is built from TRBV11-1 and TRBJ2-7; the match to TRBD2 covers 9 bases. CDR1 SGHAT and CDR2 FQDESV come from the germline V gene (reference sequence). V dropped 3 bases and J dropped 2; count of bases not matched to a gene: 2. The CDR3 spans 14 residues. Incomplete CDR3 DNA: TGTGCCAGCAGCTTTGGCGGGGGGGCCTACGAG. Amino acid sequence: CASSFGGGAYE. The entire CDR3 reads CASSFGGGAYEQYF.

The sequenced CDR3 bases are TGTGCCAGCAGCCACGAGCGTAACAATGAG. Protein sequence: CASSHERNNE. The full CDR3 protein reads CASSHERNNEQFF. This chain links TRBV7-3 with TRBJ2-1; D is unclear. The read is 3 residues too short to cover the CDR3 end, so that end is filled in from the germline J gene. This CDR3 has 13 amino acids. Trimming took 5 bases from V and 5 from J, leaving 10 bases between them. In germline, CDR1 is SGHTA, CDR2 FQGTGA.

Comments on this clone: The CDR3 is cut off 3 residues early in the read; its end comes from the germline J gene. The rearrangement joins TRBV5-1 to TRBJ1-2, with D possibly matching TRBD1 (5 bases). CDR3 length: 12 amino acids. Germline lookup yields CDR1 SGHRS and CDR2 YFSETQ. The part of the CDR3 DNA that was read is TGCGCCAGCAGCCTTCCCCGGGGGGGC. It translates to CASSLPRGG. The entire CDR3 is CASSLPRGGYTF.